The rows below give T cell receptor beta chains drawn from one sample of a study of T cells after posttransplantation cyclophosphamide. Clones were read by immunoSEQ multiplex PCR, and TCRdb kept only the in-frame ones, dropping some. In total the sample includes 44,000 or so clones, none of them seen once. Material for sequencing was PBMCs. Source of these receptors: a man in his forties in good health, CMV-negative, and a related stem cell transplant donor. CDR3s include the opening cysteine and the closing phenylalanine or tryptophan. The D gene is left open where the match is weak. The size field is filled for only some rows; it gives once, few, many or a size class.

size: many
V: TRBV9
D: TRBD2
J: TRBJ2-2
CDR3: CASSVSGRDTGELFF
DNA: TGTGCCAGCAGCGTGAGCGGGAGGGACACCGGGGAGCTGTTTTTT

size: many
V: TRBV28
D: TRBD2
J: TRBJ2-7
CDR3: CASSLLGLAGGRSSYEQYF
DNA: TGTGCCAGCAGTTTATTGGGACTAGCGGGAGGCAGGAGCTCCTACGAGCAGTACTTC

size: many
V: TRBV5-1
D: TRBD2
J: TRBJ2-3
CDR3: CASSGTSGRAVDTQYF
DNA: TGCGCCAGCAGCGGGACTAGCGGGAGGGCCGTAGATACGCAGTATTTT

size: many
V: TRBV4-3
D: NA
J: TRBJ1-2
CDR3: CASSQDESAGPAYGYTF
DNA: TGCGCCAGCAGCCAAGATGAGTCGGCAGGGCCAGCCTATGGCTACACCTTC

size: many
V: TRBV19
D: TRBD1
J: TRBJ2-7
CDR3: CASSISGTDIEQYF
DNA: TGTGCCAGTAGTATTTCCGGGACAGATATCGAGCAGTACTTC

size: many
V: TRBV27
D: NA
J: TRBJ2-2
CDR3: CASSSLVPGELFF
DNA: TGTGCCAGCAGTTCCTTAGTTCCCGGGGAGCTGTTTTTT

size: many
V: TRBV30
D: NA
J: TRBJ1-5
CDR3: CAWSEGAGNQPQHF
DNA: TGTGCCTGGAGTGAAGGGGCCGGCAATCAGCCCCAGCATTTT

size: many
V: TRBV28
D: TRBD1
J: TRBJ2-7
CDR3: CASSTSRDRSSYEQYF
DNA: TGTGCCAGCAGTACTTCAAGGGACAGGAGCTCCTACGAGCAGTACTTC

size: many
V: TRBV25-1
D: NA
J: TRBJ2-3
CDR3: CASSVTDTQYF
DNA: TGTGCCAGCAGCGTGACAGATACGCAGTATTTT

size: few
V: TRBV2
D: TRBD1
J: TRBJ2-3
CDR3: CASKVRQGSEDTRYF
DNA: TGTGCCAGCAAGGTCCGACAGGGGAGTGAAGATACGCGGTATTTT

size: many
V: TRBV4-1
D: NA
J: TRBJ1-1
CDR3: CASRGATEAFF
DNA: TGCGCCAGCAGGGGGGCCACTGAAGCTTTCTTT

size: many
V: TRBV28
D: NA
J: TRBJ1-5
CDR3: CASSLVGADQPQHF
DNA: TGTGCCAGCAGTTTGGTGGGGGCGGATCAGCCCCAGCATTTT

size: many
V: TRBV5-1
D: TRBD1
J: TRBJ2-7
CDR3: CASSLVTGYEQYF
DNA: TGCGCCAGCAGCTTGGTGACAGGGTACGAGCAGTACTTC

size: many
V: TRBV28
D: NA
J: TRBJ1-1
CDR3: CASRDTGYTEAFF
DNA: TGTGCCAGCAGGGATACAGGGTACACTGAAGCTTTCTTT

size: many
V: TRBV7-9
D: TRBD1
J: TRBJ1-2
CDR3: CASSSFKTGVNYGYTF
DNA: TGTGCCAGCAGCTCCTTTAAGACAGGGGTAAACTATGGCTACACCTTC

size: many
V: TRBV28
D: NA
J: TRBJ2-7
CDR3: CASSSLGQTYEQYF
DNA: TGTGCCAGCAGTTCCCTGGGGCAGACCTACGAGCAGTACTTC

size: many
V: TRBV27
D: TRBD2
J: TRBJ2-7
CDR3: CASSTYSGRAPYEQYF
DNA: TGTGCCAGCAGTACGTATAGCGGGAGGGCCCCCTACGAGCAGTACTTC

size: many
V: TRBV27
D: NA
J: TRBJ2-1
CDR3: CASSFYNEQFF
DNA: TGTGCCAGCAGTTTTTATAATGAGCAGTTCTTC

size: many
V: TRBV6-5
D: NA
J: TRBJ1-2
CDR3: CASLGHTNYGYTF
DNA: TGTGCCAGCTTGGGACACACCAACTATGGCTACACCTTC

size: many
V: TRBV9
D: TRBD2
J: TRBJ2-6
CDR3: CASSVVPAGGSGANVLTF
DNA: TGTGCCAGCAGCGTAGTACCAGCGGGAGGGTCAGGGGCCAACGTCCTGACTTTC

size: many
V: TRBV19
D: TRBD1
J: TRBJ1-2
CDR3: CASSIVAGGHGYTF
DNA: TGTGCCAGTAGTATAGTTGCAGGGGGCCATGGCTACACCTTC

size: many
V: TRBV6-5
D: TRBD1
J: TRBJ1-1
CDR3: CASSYDRGYTEAFF
DNA: TGTGCCAGCAGTTACGACAGGGGGTACACTGAAGCTTTCTTT

size: many
V: TRBV27
D: NA
J: TRBJ1-1
CDR3: CASSFFWGDTEAFF
DNA: TGTGCCAGCAGTTTCTTCTGGGGGGACACTGAAGCTTTCTTT

size: many
V: TRBV14
D: TRBD2
J: TRBJ2-7
CDR3: CASSHLSSGSYEQYF
DNA: TGTGCCAGCAGCCACCTCTCTAGCGGGAGCTACGAGCAGTACTTC

size: many
V: TRBV5-1
D: TRBD2
J: TRBJ2-3
CDR3: CASTTSGVSDTQYF
DNA: TGCGCCAGCACGACTAGCGGGGTGTCGGATACGCAGTATTTT

size: many
V: TRBV9
D: NA
J: TRBJ1-2
CDR3: CASSVGTLDDYGYTF
DNA: TGTGCCAGCAGCGTCGGGACTTTGGATGACTATGGCTACACCTTC

size: many
V: TRBV6-5
D: NA
J: TRBJ2-1
CDR3: CASSYGTAYNEQFF
DNA: TGTGCCAGCAGTTACGGTACAGCCTACAATGAGCAGTTCTTC

size: many
V: TRBV27
D: TRBD1
J: TRBJ2-1
CDR3: CASSLSWDRASNEQFF
DNA: TGTGCCAGCAGTTTATCCTGGGACAGGGCCTCCAATGAGCAGTTCTTC

size: NA
V: TRBV27
D: TRBD1
J: TRBJ2-5
CDR3: CASSFKGQGAETQYF
DNA: TGTGCCAGCAGTTTTAAGGGACAGGGGGCGGAGACCCAGTACTTC

size: many
V: TRBV11-2
D: NA
J: TRBJ1-4
CDR3: CASSLTTGTGPTNEKLFF
DNA: TGTGCCAGCAGCTTAACCACAGGCACAGGGCCAACTAATGAAAAACTGTTTTTT

size: many
V: TRBV7-2
D: NA
J: TRBJ1-1
CDR3: CASSLEPLNTEAFF
DNA: TGTGCCAGCAGCTTAGAGCCCCTGAACACTGAAGCTTTCTTT

size: many
V: TRBV2
D: NA
J: TRBJ2-7
CDR3: CASSVFDEQYF
DNA: TGTGCCAGCAGTGTATTCGACGAGCAGTACTTC

size: many
V: TRBV5-3
D: NA
J: TRBJ1-1
CDR3: CARSRGGTEAFF
DNA: TGTGCCAGATCCCGGGGTGGCACTGAAGCTTTCTTT

size: many
V: TRBV4-2
D: NA
J: TRBJ2-7
CDR3: CASSQVGSGYEQYF
DNA: TGTGCCAGCAGCCAAGTCGGCAGCGGTTACGAGCAGTACTTC

size: many
V: TRBV2
D: TRBD2
J: TRBJ2-2
CDR3: CASNTPTSGDTGELFF
DNA: TGTGCCAGCAACACACCGACTAGCGGTGACACCGGGGAGCTGTTTTTT

size: many
V: TRBV11-2
D: TRBD2
J: TRBJ2-5
CDR3: CASSLVREVETQYF
DNA: TGTGCCAGCAGCTTAGTCCGGGAGGTGGAGACCCAGTACTTC

size: many
V: TRBV21-1
D: NA
J: TRBJ2-7
CDR3: CASSKALDRGPEQYF
DNA: TGTGCCAGCAGCAAAGCGCTCGACAGGGGGCCCGAGCAGTACTTC

size: few
V: TRBV29-1
D: TRBD2
J: TRBJ2-7
CDR3: CSVPQGAGELEQYF
DNA: TGCAGCGTACCTCAGGGAGCGGGAGAACTCGAGCAGTACTTC

size: many
V: TRBV27
D: TRBD1
J: TRBJ1-1
CDR3: CASSGTGAILNTEAFF
DNA: TGTGCCAGCAGTGGGACAGGGGCCATCCTAAACACTGAAGCTTTCTTT

size: many
V: TRBV18
D: TRBD1
J: TRBJ2-2
CDR3: CASSTTGDTGELFF
DNA: TGTGCCAGCTCAACGACAGGGGACACCGGGGAGCTGTTTTTT

size: many
V: TRBV19
D: NA
J: TRBJ2-7
CDR3: CASSIRHSYEQYF
DNA: TGTGCCAGTAGTATCAGACATTCCTACGAGCAGTACTTC

size: many
V: TRBV5-6
D: NA
J: TRBJ1-2
CDR3: CASSLAASSFYGYTF
DNA: TGTGCCAGCAGCTTGGCTGCCAGTTCCTTCTATGGCTACACCTTC

size: NA
V: TRBV7-9
D: TRBD2
J: TRBJ2-3
CDR3: CASSPRWVAGESTDMQYF
DNA: TGTGCCAGCAGCCCTCGGTGGGTAGCGGGAGAGAGCACAGATATGCAGTATTTT

size: many
V: TRBV11-2
D: TRBD1
J: TRBJ2-7
CDR3: CASSLWTGSYEQYF
DNA: TGTGCCAGCAGCCTATGGACAGGGTCGTACGAGCAGTACTTC

size: many
V: TRBV20-1
D: NA
J: TRBJ2-7
CDR3: CSASLGYEQYF
DNA: TGCAGTGCTTCCCTCGGCTACGAGCAGTACTTC

size: many
V: TRBV5-1
D: TRBD2
J: TRBJ2-7
CDR3: CASSLELAAAYEQYF
DNA: TGCGCCAGCAGCTTGGAACTAGCGGCCGCCTACGAGCAGTACTTC

size: NA
V: TRBV9
D: TRBD2
J: TRBJ2-3
CDR3: CASSGSIAGVNTGTQYF
DNA: TGTGCCAGCAGTGGGTCTATAGCGGGAGTGAACACAGGTACGCAGTATTTT

size: many
V: TRBV5-6
D: TRBD1
J: TRBJ2-3
CDR3: CASSLVAWTGGFGTDTQYF
DNA: TGTGCCAGCAGCTTGGTTGCTTGGACAGGGGGCTTCGGCACAGATACGCAGTATTTT

size: many
V: TRBV19
D: TRBD1
J: TRBJ2-1
CDR3: CASRDSYNEQFF
DNA: TGTGCCAGCCGGGACAGTTACAATGAGCAGTTCTTC

size: many
V: TRBV6-4
D: NA
J: TRBJ1-2
CDR3: CASSEVSTGLYGYTF
DNA: TGTGCCAGCAGTGAGGTCTCTACGGGTCTCTATGGCTACACCTTC

size: many
V: TRBV7-9
D: NA
J: TRBJ1-5
CDR3: CASSLGDQPQHF
DNA: TGTGCCAGCAGCTTAGGAGATCAGCCCCAGCATTTT

size: few
V: TRBV5-4
D: TRBD2
J: TRBJ2-7
CDR3: CASSLGGLAGSEQYF
DNA: TGTGCCAGCAGCTTGGGGGGACTAGCGGGCTCCGAGCAGTACTTC

size: many
V: TRBV9
D: NA
J: TRBJ2-1
CDR3: CASRAGVGAHNEQFF
DNA: TGTGCCAGCAGAGCAGGGGTAGGAGCCCACAATGAGCAGTTCTTC

size: many
V: TRBV7-2
D: TRBD1
J: TRBJ2-7
CDR3: CASSLDRIYEQYF
DNA: TGTGCCAGCAGCTTGGACAGGATCTACGAGCAGTACTTC

size: many
V: TRBV15
D: TRBD1
J: TRBJ2-7
CDR3: CATSRANRGSYEQYF
DNA: TGTGCCACCAGCAGAGCGAACAGGGGCTCCTACGAGCAGTACTTC

size: few
V: TRBV28
D: NA
J: TRBJ1-3
CDR3: CASSPPTLSSGDTIYF
DNA: TGTGCCAGCAGCCCTCCCACCTTAAGCTCTGGAGACACCATATATTTT

size: many
V: TRBV7-8
D: TRBD1
J: TRBJ2-1
CDR3: CASSLADAGTGAYNEQFF
DNA: TGTGCCAGCAGCTTAGCGGATGCCGGGACAGGAGCCTACAATGAGCAGTTCTTC

size: many
V: TRBV19
D: NA
J: TRBJ2-4
CDR3: CASRSRGPINIQYF
DNA: TGTGCCAGTCGCAGCAGGGGTCCAATAAACATTCAGTACTTC

size: many
V: TRBV19
D: TRBD1
J: TRBJ2-1
CDR3: CASSTRDRVDNEQFF
DNA: TGTGCCAGTAGTACCCGGGACAGGGTTGACAATGAGCAGTTCTTC

size: many
V: TRBV7-9
D: NA
J: TRBJ2-7
CDR3: CASSLVRYEQYF
DNA: TGTGCCAGCAGCTTAGTGCGGTACGAGCAGTACTTC